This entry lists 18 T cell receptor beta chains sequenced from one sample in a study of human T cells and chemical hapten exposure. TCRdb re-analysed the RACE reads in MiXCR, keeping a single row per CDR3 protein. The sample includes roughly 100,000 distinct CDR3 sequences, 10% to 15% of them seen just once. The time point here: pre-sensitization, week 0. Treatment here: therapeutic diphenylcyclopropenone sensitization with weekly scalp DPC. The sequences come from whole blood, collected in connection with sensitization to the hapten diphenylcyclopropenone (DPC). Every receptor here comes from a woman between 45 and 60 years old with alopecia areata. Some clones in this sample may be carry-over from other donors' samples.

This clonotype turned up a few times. CDR3 sequence: CASSRLVSSEQFF. As DNA, the CDR3 is TGCGCCAGCAGCAGACTAGTCTCCAGTGAGCAGTTCTTC. The chain uses TRBV5-1 and TRBJ2-1; D perhaps matches TRBD2 (6 bases). Germline CDR1 is SGHRS and CDR2 is YFSETQ. The V and J ends lost 4 bases and 9 bases respectively, with 14 bases between them. The CDR3 extends over 13 amino acids.

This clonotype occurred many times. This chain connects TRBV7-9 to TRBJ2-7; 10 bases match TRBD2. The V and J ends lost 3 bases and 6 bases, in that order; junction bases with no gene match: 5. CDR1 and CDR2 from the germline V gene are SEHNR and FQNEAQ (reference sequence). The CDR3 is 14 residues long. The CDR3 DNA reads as TGTGCCAGCAGCTTTACCAGCGGGAGGGCCGAGCAGTACTTC. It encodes CASSFTSGRAEQYF.

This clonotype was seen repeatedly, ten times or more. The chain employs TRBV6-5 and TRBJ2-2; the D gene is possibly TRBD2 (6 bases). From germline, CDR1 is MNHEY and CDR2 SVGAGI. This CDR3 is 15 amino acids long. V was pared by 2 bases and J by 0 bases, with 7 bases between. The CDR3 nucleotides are TGTGCCAGCAGTTACGGACTACCGAACACCGGGGAGCTGTTTTTT. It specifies CASSYGLPNTGELFF.

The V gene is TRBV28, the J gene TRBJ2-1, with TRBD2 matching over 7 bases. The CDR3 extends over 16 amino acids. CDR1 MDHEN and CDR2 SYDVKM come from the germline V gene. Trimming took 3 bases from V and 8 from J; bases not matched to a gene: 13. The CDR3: CASSFPQRGGIDEQFF. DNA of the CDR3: TGTGCCAGCAGTTTTCCCCAGCGGGGCGGTATAGATGAGCAGTTCTTC.

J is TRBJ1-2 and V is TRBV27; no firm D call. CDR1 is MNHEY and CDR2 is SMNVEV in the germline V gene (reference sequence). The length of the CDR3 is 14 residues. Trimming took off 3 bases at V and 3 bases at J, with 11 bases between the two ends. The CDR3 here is CASSFSADYYGYTF. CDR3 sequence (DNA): TGTGCCAGCAGTTTTTCAGCAGACTACTATGGCTACACCTTC.

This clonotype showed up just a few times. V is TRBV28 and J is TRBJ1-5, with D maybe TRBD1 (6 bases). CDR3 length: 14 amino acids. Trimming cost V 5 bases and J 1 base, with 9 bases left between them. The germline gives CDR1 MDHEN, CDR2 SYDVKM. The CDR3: CASSEGGSNQPQHF. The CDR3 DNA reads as TGTGCCAGCAGTGAGGGGGGGAGCAATCAGCCCCAGCATTTT.

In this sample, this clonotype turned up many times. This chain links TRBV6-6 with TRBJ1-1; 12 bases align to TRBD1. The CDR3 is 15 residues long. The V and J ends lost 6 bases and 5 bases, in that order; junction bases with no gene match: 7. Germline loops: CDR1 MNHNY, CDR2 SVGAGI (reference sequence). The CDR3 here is CASRGQGAVWTEAFF. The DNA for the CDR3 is TGTGCCAGCAGGGGACAGGGGGCAGTGTGGACTGAAGCTTTCTTT.

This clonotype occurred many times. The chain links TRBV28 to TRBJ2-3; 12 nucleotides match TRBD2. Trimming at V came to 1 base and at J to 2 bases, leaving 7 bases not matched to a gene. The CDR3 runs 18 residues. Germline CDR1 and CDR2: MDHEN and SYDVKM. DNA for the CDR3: TGTGCCAGCAGTTTATCCCCTAGCGGGGGGGAACTCACAGATACGCAGTATTTT. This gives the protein CASSLSPSGGELTDTQYF.

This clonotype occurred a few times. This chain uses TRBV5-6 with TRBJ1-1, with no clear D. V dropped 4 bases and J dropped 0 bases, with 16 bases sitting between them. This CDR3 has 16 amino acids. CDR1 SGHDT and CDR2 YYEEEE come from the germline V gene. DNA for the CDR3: TGTGCCAGCAGCCTAGAGATTGGGCGGATGAACACTGAAGCTTTCTTT. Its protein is CASSLEIGRMNTEAFF.

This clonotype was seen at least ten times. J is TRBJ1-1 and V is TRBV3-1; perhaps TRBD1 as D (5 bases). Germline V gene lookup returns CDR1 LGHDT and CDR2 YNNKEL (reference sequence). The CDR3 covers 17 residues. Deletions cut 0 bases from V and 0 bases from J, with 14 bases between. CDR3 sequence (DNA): TGTGCCAGCAGCCAAGATTTGAGGGCAGGGATGAACACTGAAGCTTTCTTT. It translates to CASSQDLRAGMNTEAFF.

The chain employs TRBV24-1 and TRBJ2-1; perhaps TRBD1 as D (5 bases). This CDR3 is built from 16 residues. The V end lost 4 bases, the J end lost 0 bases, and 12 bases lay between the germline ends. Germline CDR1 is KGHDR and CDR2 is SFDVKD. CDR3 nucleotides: TGTGCCACCAGTGACGGCAGGGCGTTCTCCTACAATGAGCAGTTCTTC. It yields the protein CATSDGRAFSYNEQFF.

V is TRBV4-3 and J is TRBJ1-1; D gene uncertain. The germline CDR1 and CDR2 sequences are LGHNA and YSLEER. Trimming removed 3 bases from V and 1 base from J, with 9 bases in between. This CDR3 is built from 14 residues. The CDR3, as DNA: TGCGCCAGCAGCCAGGACCGCGCGAACACTGAAGCTTTCTTT. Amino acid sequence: CASSQDRANTEAFF.

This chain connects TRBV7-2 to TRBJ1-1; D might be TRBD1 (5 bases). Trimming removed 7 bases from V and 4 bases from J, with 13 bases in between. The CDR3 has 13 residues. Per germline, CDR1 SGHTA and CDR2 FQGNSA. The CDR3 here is CASTLTVGTEAFF. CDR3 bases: TGTGCCAGCACCTTGACAGTAGGCACTGAAGCTTTCTTT.

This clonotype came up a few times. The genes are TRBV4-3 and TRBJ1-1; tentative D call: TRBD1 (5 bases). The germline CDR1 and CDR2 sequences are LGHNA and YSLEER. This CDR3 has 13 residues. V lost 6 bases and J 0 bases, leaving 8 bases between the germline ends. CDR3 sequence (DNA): TGCGCCAGCAGGGGGCGGGTGAACACTGAAGCTTTCTTT. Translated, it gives CASRGRVNTEAFF.

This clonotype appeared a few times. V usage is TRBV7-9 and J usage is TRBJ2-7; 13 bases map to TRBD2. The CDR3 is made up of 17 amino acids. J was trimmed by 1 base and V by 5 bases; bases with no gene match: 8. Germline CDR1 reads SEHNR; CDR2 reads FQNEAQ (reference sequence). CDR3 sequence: CASSLGLAGESSYEQYF. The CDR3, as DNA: TGTGCCAGCAGCCTCGGACTAGCGGGAGAGTCGTCCTACGAGCAGTACTTC.

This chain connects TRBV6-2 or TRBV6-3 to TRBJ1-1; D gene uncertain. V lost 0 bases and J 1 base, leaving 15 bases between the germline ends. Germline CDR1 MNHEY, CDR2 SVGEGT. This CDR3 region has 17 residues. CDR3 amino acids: CASSYSLDGGRNTEAFF. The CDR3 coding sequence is TGTGCCAGCAGTTACTCACTCGATGGAGGCAGGAACACTGAAGCTTTCTTT.

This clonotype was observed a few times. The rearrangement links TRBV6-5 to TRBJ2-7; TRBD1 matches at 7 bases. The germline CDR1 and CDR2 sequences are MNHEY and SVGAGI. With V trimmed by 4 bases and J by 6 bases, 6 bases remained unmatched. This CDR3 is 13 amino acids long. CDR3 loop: CASSFRQGAEQYF. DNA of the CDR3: TGTGCCAGCAGTTTCCGACAGGGTGCCGAGCAGTACTTC.

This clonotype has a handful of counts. CDR3 protein: CSVDTQGRGYEQYF. The CDR3 DNA is TGCAGCGTTGATACCCAGGGCAGAGGGTACGAGCAGTACTTC. This rearrangement joins TRBV29-1 to TRBJ2-7; D could derive from TRBD1 or TRBD2 (5 bases each). The CDR3 is 14 residues long. V was cut by 3 bases and J by 4 bases, with 16 bases left in between. The germline V gene has CDR1 SQVTM and CDR2 ANQGSEA.